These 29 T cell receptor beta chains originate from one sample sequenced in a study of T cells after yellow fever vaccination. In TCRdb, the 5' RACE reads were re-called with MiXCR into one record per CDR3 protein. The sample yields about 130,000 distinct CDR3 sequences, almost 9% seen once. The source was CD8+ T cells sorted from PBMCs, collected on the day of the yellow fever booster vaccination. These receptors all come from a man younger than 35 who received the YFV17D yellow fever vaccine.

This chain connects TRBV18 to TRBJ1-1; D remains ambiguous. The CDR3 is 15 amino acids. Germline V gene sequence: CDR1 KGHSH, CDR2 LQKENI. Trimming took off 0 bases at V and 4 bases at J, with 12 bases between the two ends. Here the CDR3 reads CASSPPRSLGTEAFF. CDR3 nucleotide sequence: TGTGCCAGCTCACCACCGCGGAGCTTAGGCACTGAAGCTTTCTTT.

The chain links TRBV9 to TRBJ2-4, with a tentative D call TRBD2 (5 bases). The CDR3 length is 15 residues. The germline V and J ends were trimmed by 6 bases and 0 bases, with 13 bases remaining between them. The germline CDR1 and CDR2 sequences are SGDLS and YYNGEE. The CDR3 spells CASTPGILAKNIQYF. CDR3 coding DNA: TGTGCCAGCACCCCCGGGATACTAGCCAAAAACATTCAGTACTTC.

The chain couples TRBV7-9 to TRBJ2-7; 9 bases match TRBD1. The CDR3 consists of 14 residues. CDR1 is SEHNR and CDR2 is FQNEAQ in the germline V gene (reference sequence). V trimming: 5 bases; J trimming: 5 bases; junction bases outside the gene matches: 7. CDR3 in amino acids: CASSQGQGGHEQYF. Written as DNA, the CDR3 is TGTGCCAGCAGCCAGGGACAGGGCGGGCACGAGCAGTACTTC.

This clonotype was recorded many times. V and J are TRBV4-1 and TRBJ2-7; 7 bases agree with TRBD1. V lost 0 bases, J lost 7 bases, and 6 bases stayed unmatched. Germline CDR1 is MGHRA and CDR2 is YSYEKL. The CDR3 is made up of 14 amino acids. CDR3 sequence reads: CASSQDGPGGEQYV. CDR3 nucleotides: TGCGCCAGCAGCCAAGATGGGCCAGGGGGAGAGCAGTACGTC.

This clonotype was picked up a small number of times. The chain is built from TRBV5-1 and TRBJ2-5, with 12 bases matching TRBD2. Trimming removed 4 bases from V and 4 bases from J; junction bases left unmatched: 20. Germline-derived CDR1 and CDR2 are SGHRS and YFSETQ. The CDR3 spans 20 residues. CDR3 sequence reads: CASSPAPTSGGARGRETQYF. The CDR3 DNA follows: TGCGCCAGCAGCCCGGCGCCGACTAGCGGGGGCGCTAGGGGTCGAGAGACCCAGTACTTC.

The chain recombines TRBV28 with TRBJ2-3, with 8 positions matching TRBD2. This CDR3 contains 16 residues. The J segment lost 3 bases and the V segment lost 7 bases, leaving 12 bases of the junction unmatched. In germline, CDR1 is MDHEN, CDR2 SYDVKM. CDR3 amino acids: CASTLRAGAETDTQYF. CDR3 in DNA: TGTGCCAGCACCTTGAGAGCGGGGGCGGAGACAGATACGCAGTATTTT. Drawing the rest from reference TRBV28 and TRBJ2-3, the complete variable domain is DVKVTQSSRYLVKRTGEKVFLECVQDMDHENMFWYRQDPGLGLRLIYFSYDVKMKEKGDIPEGYSVSREKKERFSLILESASTNQTSMYLCASTLRAGAETDTQYFGPGTRLTVL.

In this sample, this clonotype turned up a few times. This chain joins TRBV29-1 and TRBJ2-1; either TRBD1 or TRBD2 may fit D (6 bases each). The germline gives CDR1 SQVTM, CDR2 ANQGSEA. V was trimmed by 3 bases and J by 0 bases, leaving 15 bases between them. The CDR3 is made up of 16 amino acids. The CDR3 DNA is TGCAGCGTTGAGGGGGGCTATGGGGGCTCCTACAATGAGCAGTTCTTC. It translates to CSVEGGYGGSYNEQFF.

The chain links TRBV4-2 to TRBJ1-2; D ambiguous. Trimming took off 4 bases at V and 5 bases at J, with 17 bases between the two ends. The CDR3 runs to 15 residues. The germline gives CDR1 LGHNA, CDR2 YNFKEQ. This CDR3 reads CASSPEVLAAYGYTF. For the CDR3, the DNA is TGTGCCAGCAGCCCGGAGGTCCTTGCAGCTTATGGCTACACCTTC.

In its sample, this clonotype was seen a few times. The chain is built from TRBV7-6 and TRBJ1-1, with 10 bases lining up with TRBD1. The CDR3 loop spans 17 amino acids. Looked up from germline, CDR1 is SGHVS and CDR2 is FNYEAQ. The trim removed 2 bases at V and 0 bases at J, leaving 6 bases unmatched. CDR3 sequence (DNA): TGTGCCAGCAGCTTACTTAGACAGGGGGCGATGAACACTGAAGCTTTCTTT. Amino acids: CASSLLRQGAMNTEAFF.

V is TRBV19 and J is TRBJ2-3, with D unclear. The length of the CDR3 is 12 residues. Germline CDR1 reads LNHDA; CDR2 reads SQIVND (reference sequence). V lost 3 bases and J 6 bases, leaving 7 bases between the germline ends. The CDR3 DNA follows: TGTGCCAGTAGTATGGGTTTCGATACGCAGTATTTT. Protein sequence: CASSMGFDTQYF.

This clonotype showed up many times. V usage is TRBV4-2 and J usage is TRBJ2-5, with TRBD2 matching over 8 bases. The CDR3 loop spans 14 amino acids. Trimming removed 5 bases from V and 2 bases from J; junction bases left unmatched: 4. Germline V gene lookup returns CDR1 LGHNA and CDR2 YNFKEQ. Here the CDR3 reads CASSSQRGQETQYF. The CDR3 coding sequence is TGTGCCAGCAGCTCACAGCGGGGGCAAGAGACCCAGTACTTC.

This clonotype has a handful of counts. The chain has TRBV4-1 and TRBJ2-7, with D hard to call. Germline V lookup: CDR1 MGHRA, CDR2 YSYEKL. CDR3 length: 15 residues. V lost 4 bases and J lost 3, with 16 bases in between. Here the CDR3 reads CASSPIIDLGYEQYF. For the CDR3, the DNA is TGCGCCAGCAGCCCGATTATTGACCTTGGCTACGAGCAGTACTTC.

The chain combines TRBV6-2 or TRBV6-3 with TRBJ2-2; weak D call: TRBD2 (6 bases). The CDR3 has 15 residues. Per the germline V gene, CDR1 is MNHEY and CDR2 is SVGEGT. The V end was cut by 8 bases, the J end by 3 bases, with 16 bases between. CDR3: CASRSGLVDTGELFF. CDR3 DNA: TGTGCCAGCCGCTCGGGACTCGTGGACACCGGGGAGCTGTTTTTT.

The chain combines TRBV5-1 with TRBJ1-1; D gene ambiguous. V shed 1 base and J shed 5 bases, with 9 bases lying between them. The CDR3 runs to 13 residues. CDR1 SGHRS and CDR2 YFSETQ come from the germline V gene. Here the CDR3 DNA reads TGCGCCAGCAGCTTGACCGGGAAGACTGAAGCTTTCTTT. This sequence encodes CASSLTGKTEAFF.

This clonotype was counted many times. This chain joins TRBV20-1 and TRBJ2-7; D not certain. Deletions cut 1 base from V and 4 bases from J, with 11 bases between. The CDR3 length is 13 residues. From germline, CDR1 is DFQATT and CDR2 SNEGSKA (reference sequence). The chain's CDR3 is CSARGRAAYEQYF. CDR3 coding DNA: TGCAGTGCTAGAGGAAGAGCAGCGTACGAGCAGTACTTC.

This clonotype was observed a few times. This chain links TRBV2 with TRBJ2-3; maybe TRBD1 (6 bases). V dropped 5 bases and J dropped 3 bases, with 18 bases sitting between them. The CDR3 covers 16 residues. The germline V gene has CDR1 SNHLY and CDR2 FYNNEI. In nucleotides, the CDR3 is TGTGCCAGCAGTCTTACAGGGAATGGGGTAACAGATACGCAGTATTTT. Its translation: CASSLTGNGVTDTQYF.

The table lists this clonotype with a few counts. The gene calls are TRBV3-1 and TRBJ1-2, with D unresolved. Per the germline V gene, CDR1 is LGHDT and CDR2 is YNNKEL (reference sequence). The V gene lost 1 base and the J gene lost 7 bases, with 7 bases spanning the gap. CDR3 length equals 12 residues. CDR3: CASSQGGRGYTF. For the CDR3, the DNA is TGTGCCAGCAGCCAAGGAGGACGTGGCTACACCTTC.

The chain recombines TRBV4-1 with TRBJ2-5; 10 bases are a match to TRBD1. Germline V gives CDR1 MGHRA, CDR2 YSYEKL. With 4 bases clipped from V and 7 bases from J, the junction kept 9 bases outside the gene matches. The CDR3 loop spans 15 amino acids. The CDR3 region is CASSRAGQGEVTQYF. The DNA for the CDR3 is TGCGCCAGCAGCCGTGCCGGACAGGGGGAGGTGACCCAGTACTTC.

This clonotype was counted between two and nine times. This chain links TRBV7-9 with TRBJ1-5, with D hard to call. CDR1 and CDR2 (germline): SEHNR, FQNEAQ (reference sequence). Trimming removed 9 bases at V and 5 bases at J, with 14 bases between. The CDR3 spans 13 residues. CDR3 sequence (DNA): TGTGCCAGTGGAATCCACGGAGATCAGCCCCAGCATTTT. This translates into CASGIHGDQPQHF.

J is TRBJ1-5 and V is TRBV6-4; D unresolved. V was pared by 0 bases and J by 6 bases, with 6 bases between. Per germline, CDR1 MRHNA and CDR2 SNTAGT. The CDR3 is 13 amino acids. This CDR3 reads CASSDSYGQPQHF. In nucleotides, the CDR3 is TGTGCCAGCAGTGACTCGTACGGTCAGCCCCAGCATTTT.

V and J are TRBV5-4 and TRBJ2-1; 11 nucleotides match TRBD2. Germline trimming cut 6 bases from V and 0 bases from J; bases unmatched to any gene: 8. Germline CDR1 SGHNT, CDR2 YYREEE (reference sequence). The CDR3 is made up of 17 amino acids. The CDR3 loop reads CASMGTSGGSSYNEQFF. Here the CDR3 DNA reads TGTGCCAGCATGGGGACTAGCGGAGGTAGCTCCTACAATGAGCAGTTCTTC.

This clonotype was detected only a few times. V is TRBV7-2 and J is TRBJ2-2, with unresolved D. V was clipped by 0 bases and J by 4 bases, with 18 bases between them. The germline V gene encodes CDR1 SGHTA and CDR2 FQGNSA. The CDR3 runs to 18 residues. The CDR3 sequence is CASSLARGASPFTGELFF. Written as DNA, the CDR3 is TGTGCCAGCAGCTTAGCTCGTGGCGCGAGCCCCTTCACCGGGGAGCTGTTTTTT.

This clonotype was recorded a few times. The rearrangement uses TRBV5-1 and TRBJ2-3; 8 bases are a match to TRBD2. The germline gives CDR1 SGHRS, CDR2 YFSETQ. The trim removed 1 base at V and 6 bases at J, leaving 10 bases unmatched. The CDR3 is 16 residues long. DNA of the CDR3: TGCGCCAGCAGCTTGCCGGGTAGCGGGGTGAAGGATACGCAGTATTTT. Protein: CASSLPGSGVKDTQYF.

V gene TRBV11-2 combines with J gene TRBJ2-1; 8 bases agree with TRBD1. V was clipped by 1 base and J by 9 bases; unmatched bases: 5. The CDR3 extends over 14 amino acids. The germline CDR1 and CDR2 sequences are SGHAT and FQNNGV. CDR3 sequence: CASSLVRRGLEQFF. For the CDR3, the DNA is TGTGCCAGCAGCTTAGTCCGCAGGGGGCTTGAGCAGTTCTTC.

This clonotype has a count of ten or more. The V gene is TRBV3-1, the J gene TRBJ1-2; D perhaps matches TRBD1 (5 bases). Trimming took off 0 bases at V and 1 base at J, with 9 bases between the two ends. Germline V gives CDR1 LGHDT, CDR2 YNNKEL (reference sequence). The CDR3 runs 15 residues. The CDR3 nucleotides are TGTGCCAGCAGCCAAGACACAGGAGTTAACTATGGCTACACCTTC. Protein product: CASSQDTGVNYGYTF.

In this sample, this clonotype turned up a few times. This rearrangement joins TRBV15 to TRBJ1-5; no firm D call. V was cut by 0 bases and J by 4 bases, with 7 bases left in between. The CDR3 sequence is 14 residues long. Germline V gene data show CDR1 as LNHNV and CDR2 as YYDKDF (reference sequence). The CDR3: CATSREMGNQPQHF. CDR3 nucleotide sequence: TGTGCCACCAGCAGAGAGATGGGAAATCAGCCCCAGCATTTT.

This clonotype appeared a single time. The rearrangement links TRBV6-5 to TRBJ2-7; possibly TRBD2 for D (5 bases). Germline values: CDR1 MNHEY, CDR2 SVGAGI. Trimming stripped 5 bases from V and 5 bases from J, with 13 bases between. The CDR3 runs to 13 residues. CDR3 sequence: CASSNPRGDEQYV. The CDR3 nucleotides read TGTGCCAGCAGTAACCCCCGGGGTGACGAGCAGTACGTC.

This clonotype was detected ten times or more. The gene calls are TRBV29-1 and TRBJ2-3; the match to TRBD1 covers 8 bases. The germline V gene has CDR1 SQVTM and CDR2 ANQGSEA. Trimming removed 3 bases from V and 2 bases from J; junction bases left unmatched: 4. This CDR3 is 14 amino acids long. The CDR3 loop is CSVDNRGSTDTQYF. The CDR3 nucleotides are TGCAGCGTTGACAACAGGGGGTCCACAGATACGCAGTATTTT.

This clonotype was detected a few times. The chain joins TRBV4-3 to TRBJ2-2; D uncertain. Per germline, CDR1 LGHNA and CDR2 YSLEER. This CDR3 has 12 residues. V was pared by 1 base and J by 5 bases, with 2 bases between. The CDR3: CASSQVTGELFF. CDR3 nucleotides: TGCGCCAGCAGCCAAGTTACCGGGGAGCTGTTTTTT.